These 27 T cell receptor beta chains were sequenced from one sample in a study of cytotoxic CD8 clonotypes in ibrutinib-treated CLL (dated by TCRdb to the early 2020s). The intended sense of this specimen's time point label: roughly 23 months on ibrutinib. The protocol used for the library was the immunoSEQ multiplex PCR assay. Imported from immuneACCESS, the table was reduced by TCRdb to in-frame sequences with V and J called. These copies leave out some clones; in studies compared against another copy, an unresolved V gene accounts for under half, and the cause of the remainder is not known. The sample table contains 110,000 to 150,000 clones; only one count was recorded for about 76% of them. The top ten constitute 4.5% to 6% of the sample. The input for sequencing was PBMCs, taken after 24 months of ibrutinib treatment. Source of these receptors: a human donor with chronic lymphocytic leukemia.

The sample holds a few counts of this clone. The chain has TRBV5-1 and TRBJ2-5, with D unclear. CDR3 length equals 14 residues. The germline V gene has CDR1 SGHRS and CDR2 YFSETQ. V dropped 4 bases and J dropped 6 bases, with 16 bases sitting between them. CDR3 loop: CASSPGTVGQTQYF. The CDR3 DNA reads TGCGCCAGCAGCCCAGGCACGGTCGGGCAGACCCAGTACTTC.

The rearrangement links TRBV6-5 to TRBJ2-7, with TRBD2 matching 9 bases. Unmatched junction bases numbered 5, after V lost 2 bases and J lost 6 bases. Germline V gene lookup returns CDR1 MNHEY and CDR2 SVGAGI. The CDR3 length is 14 residues. The CDR3 protein is CASSYAGGSGEQYF. The CDR3 nucleotides are TGTGCCAGCAGTTACGCGGGAGGGTCGGGCGAGCAGTACTTC.

V is TRBV5-5 and J is TRBJ1-3; D uncertain. The germline CDR1 and CDR2 sequences are SGHKS and YYEKEE (reference sequence). The V end lost 2 bases, the J end lost 5 bases, and 11 bases lay between the germline ends. The CDR3 totals 14 residues. CDR3 residues: CASSFEENRNTIYF. The CDR3 DNA sequence: TGTGCCAGCAGCTTTGAGGAGAATCGAAACACCATATATTTT.

The sample holds a few counts of this clone. Here the CDR3 DNA reads TGTGCCAGCAGCTCACCAGTACTCCAAGAGACCCAGTACTTC. It codes for CASSSPVLQETQYF. The chain is built from TRBV5-4 and TRBJ2-5; D uncertain. The CDR3 covers 14 residues. The ends were cut back, 3 bases at V and 1 base at J, with 10 bases in the middle. Per germline, CDR1 SGHNT and CDR2 YYREEE (reference sequence). The complete variable domain, with remaining parts taken from reference TRBV5-4 and TRBJ2-5, reads ETGVTQSPTHLIKTRGQQVTLRCSSQSGHNTVSWYQQALGQGPQFIFQYYREEENGRGNFPPRFSGLQFPNYSSELNVNALELDDSALYLCASSSPVLQETQYFGPGTRLLVL.

This clone was counted only a few times. The gene calls are TRBV6-5 and TRBJ1-1, with D unclear. Per germline, CDR1 MNHEY and CDR2 SVGAGI. Deletions cut 0 bases from V and 3 bases from J, with 8 bases between. The CDR3 contains 14 residues. CDR3: CASSYSYRDTEAFF. The DNA for the CDR3 is TGTGCCAGCAGTTACTCGTATAGGGACACTGAAGCTTTCTTT.

The genes are TRBV7-3 and TRBJ2-3; D possibly matches TRBD1 or TRBD2 (5 bases each). The CDR3 has 15 amino acids. V gave up 2 bases and J gave up 4 bases, with 13 bases separating them. Germline CDR1 and CDR2: SGHTA and FQGTGA. Here the CDR3 reads CASSLLGVSSDTQYF. The CDR3 bases are TGTGCCAGCAGCTTACTGGGGGTGAGCTCAGATACGCAGTATTTT.

The chain couples TRBV6-5 to TRBJ1-3; 9 nucleotides line up with TRBD1. Per the germline V gene, CDR1 is MNHEY and CDR2 is SVGAGI. This CDR3 is 14 amino acids long. Trimming cost V 4 bases and J 3 bases; bases outside gene matches: 1. CDR3 DNA sequence: TGTGCCAGCAGTTTGGGACAGGGTGGAAACACCATATATTTT. It yields the protein CASSLGQGGNTIYF.

V usage is TRBV2 and J usage is TRBJ2-7; 8 bases map to TRBD1. Looked up from germline, CDR1 is SNHLY and CDR2 is FYNNEI. The V gene end was trimmed by 5 bases and the J gene end by 5 bases; junction bases not matched to a gene: 8. The CDR3 spans 14 residues. This chain's CDR3 is CASSPTTGDNEQYF. DNA for the CDR3: TGTGCCAGCAGTCCCACGACAGGGGACAACGAGCAGTACTTC.

J is TRBJ2-7 and V is TRBV7-9; tentatively, D is TRBD1 (6 bases). Trimming took 0 bases from V and 3 from J, leaving 9 bases between them. CDR1 and CDR2 (germline): SEHNR, FQNEAQ (reference sequence). The CDR3 is 14 amino acids. The CDR3 spells CASSLAPGDYEQYF. As DNA, the CDR3 is TGTGCCAGCAGCTTAGCCCCAGGGGACTACGAGCAGTACTTC.

In DNA form, the CDR3 reads TGTGCCAGCAGCTTAGGTGGCAGGGGAGATGAAAAACTGTTTTTT. It codes for CASSLGGRGDEKLFF. The chain links TRBV7-8 to TRBJ1-4, with a possible D match to TRBD1 (6 bases). CDR1 and CDR2 (germline): SGHVS, FQNEAQ. The V gene lost 1 base and the J gene lost 6 bases, with 12 bases spanning the gap. The CDR3 length is 15 residues.

The chain joins TRBV11-2 to TRBJ2-7; TRBD2 is a possible D gene (7 bases). Germline lookup yields CDR1 SGHAT and CDR2 FQNNGV. This CDR3 has 14 amino acids. The V gene lost 5 bases and the J gene lost 2 bases, with 13 bases spanning the gap. CDR3 loop: CASSRTGGAYEQYF. The CDR3 DNA reads as TGTGCCAGCAGCCGGACGGGGGGCGCCTACGAGCAGTACTTC.

The chain links TRBV28 to TRBJ1-2; TRBD1 matches 7 bases. Germline V gene lookup returns CDR1 MDHEN and CDR2 SYDVKM. The length of the CDR3 is 15 residues. Trimming took 4 bases from V and 3 from J; bases not matched to a gene: 8. The CDR3 here is CASSSGEGADYGYTF. The CDR3 DNA sequence: TGTGCCAGCAGTTCGGGAGAGGGGGCCGACTATGGCTACACCTTC.

The chain uses TRBV28 and TRBJ1-4; no clear D gene. Per the germline V gene, CDR1 is MDHEN and CDR2 is SYDVKM. Deletions cut 5 bases from V and 2 bases from J, with 12 bases between. CDR3 size: 15 residues. The CDR3 loop reads CASSALFPTNEKLFF. CDR3 nucleotide sequence: TGTGCCAGCAGTGCCCTCTTTCCGACTAATGAAAAACTGTTTTTT.

The sample holds a few counts of this clone. This sequence joins TRBV7-2 and TRBJ2-1, with a tentative D call TRBD2 (6 bases). The length of the CDR3 is 16 residues. CDR1 SGHTA and CDR2 FQGNSA come from the germline V gene. V dropped 7 bases and J dropped 9 bases, with 25 bases sitting between them. As DNA, the CDR3 is TGTGCCAGCACCCCCCGGGGGACCTACTGGTGGGGTGAGCAGTTCTTC. It is translated as CASTPRGTYWWGEQFF.

This chain links TRBV9 with TRBJ1-5; D not certain. CDR1 and CDR2 from the germline V gene are SGDLS and YYNGEE. This CDR3 has 15 amino acids. V was clipped by 4 bases and J by 1 base, with 12 bases between them. CDR3 region: CASSPHGSSNQPQHF. CDR3 coding DNA: TGTGCCAGCAGCCCCCATGGGTCCAGCAATCAGCCCCAGCATTTT. Looking up the rest from reference TRBV9 and TRBJ1-5 gives the full variable domain: DSGVTQTPKHLITATGQRVTLRCSPRSGDLSVYWYQQSLDQGLQFLIQYYNGEERAKGNILERFSAQQFPDLHSELNLSSLELGDSALYFCASSPHGSSNQPQHFGDGTRLSIL.

V gene TRBV25-1 combines with J gene TRBJ2-1; TRBD2 is a possible D gene (6 bases). The CDR3 is 14 amino acids. Germline loops: CDR1 MGHDK, CDR2 SYGVNS. Trimming took off 7 bases at V and 1 base at J, with 11 bases between the two ends. Written as DNA, the CDR3 is TGTGCCAGCACCCCCGGGGGATCCTACAATGAGCAGTTCTTC. Translated: CASTPGGSYNEQFF.

The rearrangement joins TRBV4-3 to TRBJ1-1; D is unclear. Germline-derived CDR1 and CDR2 are LGHNA and YSLEER. The CDR3 covers 13 residues. V lost 0 bases and J lost 8, with 10 bases in between. The CDR3 nucleotides read TGCGCCAGCAGCCAAGATAACCGGGGAGAAGCTTTCTTT. It yields the protein CASSQDNRGEAFF.

The V and J genes are TRBV28 and TRBJ2-3; TRBD2 agrees at 10 bases. Germline V gene data show CDR1 as MDHEN and CDR2 as SYDVKM. The CDR3 sequence is 16 residues long. V trimming: 2 bases; J trimming: 2 bases; junction bases outside the gene matches: 4. CDR3 sequence (DNA): TGTGCCAGCAGTTTAGCTAGCGGGGGAGTCACAGATACGCAGTATTTT. Translation gives CASSLASGGVTDTQYF.

This chain connects TRBV30 to TRBJ1-2; 9 nucleotides align to TRBD1. The CDR3 runs to 14 residues. Looked up from germline, CDR1 is GTSNPN and CDR2 is SVGIG (reference sequence). V shed 4 bases and J 4 bases; nucleotides not matched to a gene: 7. CDR3 amino acids: CAWTPPDRGYGYTF. CDR3 nucleotides: TGTGCCTGGACCCCCCCGGACAGGGGCTATGGCTACACCTTC.

The genes are TRBV6-1 and TRBJ2-3, with 8 nucleotides matching TRBD1. The CDR3 consists of 14 residues. CDR1 MNHNS and CDR2 SASEGT come from the germline V gene. J gave up 3 bases and V 5 bases, and 4 bases lay outside the gene matches. In nucleotides, the CDR3 is TGTGCCAGCAGTCAAACAGGGGGTACAGATACGCAGTATTTT. It specifies CASSQTGGTDTQYF.

The chain couples TRBV30 to TRBJ1-6, with D unresolved. The CDR3 runs to 9 residues. V shed 5 bases and J shed 11 bases, with 4 bases lying between them. Germline assignment: CDR1 GTSNPN and CDR2 SVGIG (reference sequence). The CDR3 nucleotides are TGTGCCTGGGACCCACCCCTCCACTTT. It translates to CAWDPPLHF. Looking up the rest from reference TRBV30 and TRBJ1-6 gives the full variable domain: SQTIHQWPATLVQPVGSPLSLECTVEGTSNPNLYWYRQAAGRGLQLLFYSVGIGQISSEVPQNLSASRPQDRQFILSSKKLLLSDSGFYLCAWDPPLHFGNGTRLTVT.

There are a few counts of this clone. CDR3 bases: TGTGCCAGCAGCCCCACAGGGGTGGGAAACATTCAGTACTTC. It is translated as CASSPTGVGNIQYF. The J gene is TRBJ2-4, the V gene TRBV7-2; 7 bases map to TRBD1. Trimming took 5 bases from V and 6 from J; bases not matched to a gene: 7. The CDR3 totals 14 residues. Germline V gene data show CDR1 as SGHTA and CDR2 as FQGNSA.

The J gene is TRBJ2-7, the V gene TRBV19; D is possibly TRBD2 (5 bases). The V end lost 7 bases, the J end lost 2 bases, and 12 bases lay between the germline ends. Germline assignment: CDR1 LNHDA and CDR2 SQIVND (reference sequence). The CDR3 is 13 residues long. The CDR3 DNA reads as TGTGCCAGTACCGAGGGATCCGCCTACGAGCAGTACTTC. It is translated as CASTEGSAYEQYF.

V gene TRBV4-2 combines with J gene TRBJ2-7; D possibly corresponds to TRBD1 (6 bases). CDR3 length: 15 residues. In germline, CDR1 is LGHNA, CDR2 YNFKEQ. Trimming stripped 1 base from V and 0 bases from J, with 10 bases between. CDR3 DNA sequence: TGTGCCAGCAGCCAAGGACAGGCGAGCTCCTACGAGCAGTACTTC. Its protein product is CASSQGQASSYEQYF.

V usage is TRBV27 and J usage is TRBJ1-1; D is uncertain. Trimming stripped 6 bases from V and 5 bases from J, with 10 bases between. From germline, CDR1 is MNHEY and CDR2 SMNVEV (reference sequence). This CDR3 spans 12 amino acids. In nucleotides, the CDR3 is TGTGCCAGCAGGGCGGGCTGGACTGAAGCTTTCTTT. The encoded protein is CASRAGWTEAFF.

This rearrangement joins TRBV7-9 to TRBJ2-7; tentative D call: TRBD1 (5 bases). The V end was cut by 5 bases, the J end by 7 bases, with 12 bases between. CDR3 length: 12 amino acids. Germline V gene sequence: CDR1 SEHNR, CDR2 FQNEAQ (reference sequence). CDR3 region: CASSLDINEQYF. The CDR3 coding sequence is TGTGCCAGCAGCCTGGACATCAATGAGCAGTACTTC.

This sequence joins TRBV6-6 and TRBJ2-7, with 7 bases matching TRBD1. Looked up from germline, CDR1 is MNHNY and CDR2 is SVGAGI (reference sequence). The CDR3 extends over 13 amino acids. Losses at the gene ends were 6 bases for V and 6 bases for J; bases not matched to a gene: 8. The chain's CDR3 is CASSQRGLGEQYF. The CDR3 DNA sequence: TGTGCCAGCAGCCAAAGGGGGCTCGGCGAGCAGTACTTC.